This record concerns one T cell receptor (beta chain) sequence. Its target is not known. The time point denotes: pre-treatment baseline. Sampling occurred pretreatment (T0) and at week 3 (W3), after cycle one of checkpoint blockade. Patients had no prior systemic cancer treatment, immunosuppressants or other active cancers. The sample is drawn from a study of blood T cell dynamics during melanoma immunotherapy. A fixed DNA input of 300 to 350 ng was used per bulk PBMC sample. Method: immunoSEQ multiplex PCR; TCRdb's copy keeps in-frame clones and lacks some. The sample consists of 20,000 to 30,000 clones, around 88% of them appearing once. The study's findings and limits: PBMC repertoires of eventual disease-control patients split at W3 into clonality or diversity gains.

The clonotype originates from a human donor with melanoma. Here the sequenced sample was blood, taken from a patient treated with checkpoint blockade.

CDR3 amino acids: CASSPPVTDTQYF. In DNA form, the CDR3 reads TGTGCCAGCAGCCCCCCCGTCACAGATACGCAGTATTTT. The V gene is TRBV13, the J gene TRBJ2-3; D uncertain. Trimming cost V 5 bases and J 2 bases, with 8 bases left between them. Germline V gene sequence: CDR1 PRHDT, CDR2 FYEKMQ (reference sequence). The CDR3 runs to 13 residues.